The present TCR beta chain was sequenced within a study of blood T cell repertoires in COVID-19. Study-wide context: Italy, Spain and the United States were the sources of the convalescent and acute COVID-19 samples. Sources were T cells, B-cell-depleted T cells, or PBMCs; the material itself was cDNA or gDNA.

Enrolment of Seattle patients took place during active infection, and they were followed longitudinally. After removal of 6 bases from V and 3 bases from J, the junction contained 5 bases not matched to a gene. Germline CDR1 SGHRS, CDR2 YFSETQ. The CDR3 loop spans 15 amino acids. Method: immunoSEQ multiplex PCR; TCRdb's copy keeps in-frame clones and lacks some. The sample has tens of thousands of clones, about 92% seen once. This TCR derives from a man in his forties or fifties with COVID-19, enrolled during active disease. Sequencing was carried out using peripheral blood. The chain employs TRBV5-1 and TRBJ2-1; 11 bases are shared with TRBD2. The CDR3 nucleotides read TGCGCCAGCACCCCCGGGACTAGCGGCTACAATGAGCAGTTCTTC. Translating gives CASTPGTSGYNEQFF.